This TCR beta chain was documented in a study of breast tumors, draining lymph nodes, adjacent tissues. Study results and limitations: Tumor T cell lymph node origin was a supported hypothesis, not proven.

This clonotype showed up many times. Its matching antigen is unknown. Breast cancer patients provided tissue from their axillary draining lymph nodes. In TCRdb, the multiplex PCR reads were re-called with MiXCR into one record per CDR3 protein. Counted here are 150,000 to 200,000 distinct CDR3 sequences, about 30% occurring once; the ten biggest clones make up 4.3%. The clonotype originates from a female donor with breast cancer. Some clones in this sample may be carry-over from other donors' samples. The sequenced sample consisted of axillary lymph node tissue.

CDR3 DNA sequence: TGCGCCAGCAGCCAAGCTACAGTGGGAAGGACCCTCCACTTT. Protein product: CASSQATVGRTLHF. This sequence joins TRBV4-1 and TRBJ1-6; D unresolved. Germline values: CDR1 MGHRA, CDR2 YSYEKL. The CDR3 runs 14 residues. Trimming removed 1 base from V and 14 bases from J, with 15 bases in between.